The source of this T cell receptor beta chain is a study of low-dose radiotherapy and immunotherapy resistance in tumors. Study as a whole: The study administered intravenous cyclophosphamide at 200 mg/m2 every two weeks, one day ahead of radiation and immunotherapy.

Time point meaning: after trial treatment. This sample's treatment: LDRT plus nivolumab, ipilimumab, low-dose cyclophosphamide and aspirin (RACIN trial). Per germline, CDR1 SNHLY and CDR2 FYNNEI. V was clipped by 6 bases and J by 5 bases, with 12 bases between them. This CDR3 contains 13 residues. This clonotype was seen repeatedly, ten times or more. Alpha and beta chains were covered, as first-strand cDNA relied on TRAV- and TRBV-specific primers. Amplification of TCRs used a constant-region primer and V-primer adapter for 20 PCR cycles. TCRdb reanalysed the reads using MiXCR and keeps one entry per CDR3 protein. The sample contains more than 50,000 distinct CDR3 sequences, about 25% of which appear only once.

The sample here was PBMCs, taken after low-dose radiotherapy plus immunotherapy. The V and J genes are TRBV2 and TRBJ2-3; D is uncertain. This receptor was identified in a male donor with prostate cancer. CDR3 coding DNA: TGTGCCAGCAGGCGTGGAGAAGTAGATACGCAGTATTTT. Protein: CASRRGEVDTQYF.